The TCR beta chain described here comes from a study of T cell changes during pregnancy in multiple sclerosis. V lost 5 bases and J lost 5; bases outside the gene matches: 4. The germline CDR1 and CDR2 sequences are SGHVS and FNYEAQ. This CDR3 spans 15 amino acids. Data came from immunoSEQ multiplex PCR; TCRdb stores just in-frame clones and leaves some out. The sample has 50,000 to 65,000 clones, approximately 86% seen once. The sequencing used peripheral blood, collected in the first trimester of pregnancy. The receptor was isolated from a female donor with multiple sclerosis, enrolled in a pregnancy study. The gene calls are TRBV7-6 and TRBJ2-1; 12 positions match TRBD2. CDR3 coding DNA: TGTGCCAGCAGCCGTCTAGCGGGAGGGGACAATGAGCAGTTCTTC. This encodes CASSRLAGGDNEQFF.